The 16 T cell receptor beta chains below all came from one sample that was sequenced in a study of CD8 T cells in ankylosing spondylitis. These receptors are not linked to any known antigen. MiXCR, applied by TCRdb to the 5' RACE reads, yields one record per CDR3 protein. The sample lists approximately 500,000 distinct CDR3 sequences, over 9.5% occurring once. Regarding the study as a whole: Apparently characteristic of ankylosing spondylitis blood was a TCR beta motif (roughly eight highly homologous variants).

Sequencing input: blood, either unsorted or a sorted T cell fraction (not recorded which). Source of these receptors: a male donor with ankylosing spondylitis.

The sample holds many counts of this clonotype. This chain connects TRBV5-1 to TRBJ2-1; D possibly corresponds to TRBD2 (6 bases). Trimming stripped 0 bases from V and 5 bases from J, with 18 bases between. CDR3 length equals 17 residues. From germline, CDR1 is SGHRS and CDR2 YFSETQ. CDR3 sequence (DNA): TGCGCCAGCAGCTTGGCCGGAGCGGGTGAGGGAAACAATGAGCAGTTCTTC. Translating it yields CASSLAGAGEGNNEQFF.

This clonotype was counted between two and nine times. V usage is TRBV5-5 and J usage is TRBJ1-2; D is uncertain. Germline CDR1 SGHKS, CDR2 YYEKEE (reference sequence). The CDR3 spans 13 residues. The germline V and J ends were trimmed by 1 base and 1 base, with 5 bases remaining between them. The CDR3 reads CASSLINNYGYTF. CDR3 sequence (DNA): TGTGCCAGCAGCTTGATTAATAACTATGGCTACACCTTC.

The chain recombines TRBV10-3 with TRBJ2-1, with TRBD1 matching over 7 bases. The V gene's germline CDR1 is ENHRY and CDR2 SYGVKD. Trimming removed 8 bases from V and 5 bases from J; junction bases left unmatched: 6. This CDR3 comprises 13 residues. CDR3 residues: CAIHSGQNNEQFF. The DNA for the CDR3 is TGTGCCATCCACTCGGGACAGAACAATGAGCAGTTCTTC.

This clonotype was picked up many times. The chain carries TRBV6-1 and TRBJ2-7; tentative D call: TRBD1 (6 bases). V was trimmed by 6 bases and J by 8 bases, leaving 20 bases between them. Germline V CDR1 and CDR2: MNHNS, SASEGT. The CDR3 is 14 amino acids. The CDR3 coding sequence is TGTGCCAGCAGATCAGACTCAGGGGAAGGGAAGCAGTACTTC. This gives the protein CASRSDSGEGKQYF.

This clonotype was seen more than once but under ten times. The rearrangement links TRBV20-1 to TRBJ2-7; D perhaps matches TRBD2 (5 bases). CDR1 and CDR2 from the germline V gene are DFQATT and SNEGSKA (reference sequence). Trimming took 5 bases from V and 3 from J, leaving 11 bases between them. This CDR3 contains 12 residues. CDR3: CSAARTGYEQYV. CDR3 bases: TGCAGTGCTGCAAGGACTGGCTACGAGCAGTACGTC.

The chain links TRBV9 to TRBJ1-2; the D is unclear. The ends were cut back, 0 bases at V and 7 bases at J, with 13 bases in the middle. CDR3 length: 14 residues. CDR1 is SGDLS, CDR2 YYNGEE, per germline. CDR3 coding DNA: TGTGCCAGCAGCGTAGCTCAGGCCTGGGGTGGCTACACCTTC. This encodes CASSVAQAWGGYTF.

This clonotype was seen more than once but under ten times. The chain couples TRBV5-1 to TRBJ1-1; D gene ambiguous. This CDR3 is built from 14 residues. In germline, CDR1 is SGHRS, CDR2 YFSETQ. V was clipped by 3 bases and J by 1 base, with 10 bases between them. The DNA for the CDR3 is TGCGCCAGCAGCTCCGGACCGACGAACACTGAAGCTTTCTTT. It yields the protein CASSSGPTNTEAFF.

This clonotype has a handful of counts. This chain connects TRBV5-6 to TRBJ2-5; TRBD2 matches at 12 bases. V shed 4 bases and J 5 bases; nucleotides not matched to a gene: 12. Germline assignment: CDR1 SGHDT and CDR2 YYEEEE. The CDR3 contains 17 residues. The CDR3 here is CASSPRGLAGSRETQYF. Here the CDR3 DNA reads TGTGCCAGCAGCCCCCGAGGACTAGCGGGATCTCGGGAGACCCAGTACTTC.

This clonotype was seen more than once but under ten times. The chain joins TRBV2 to TRBJ1-2; unclear D gene. Germline V gene sequence: CDR1 SNHLY, CDR2 FYNNEI. V gave up 7 bases and J gave up 7 bases, with 10 bases separating them. The CDR3 sequence is 11 residues long. This CDR3 reads CASTSLGGYTF. Here the CDR3 DNA reads TGTGCCAGCACCTCGTTAGGTGGCTACACCTTC.

This clonotype showed up just a few times. This sequence joins TRBV7-2 and TRBJ1-5; 9 bases are a match to TRBD1. The trim removed 8 bases at V and 5 bases at J, leaving 4 bases unmatched. Germline CDR1 and CDR2: SGHTA and FQGNSA. The CDR3 is 13 residues long. CDR3 in DNA: TGTGCCAGCTGCCGGGACAGGGATCAGCCCCAGCATTTT. Protein: CASCRDRDQPQHF.

This clonotype was recorded at least ten times. The CDR3 region is CSARDGGTSGNMGETQYF. The CDR3 DNA reads TGCAGTGCTAGAGATGGAGGGACTAGCGGGAATATGGGGGAGACCCAGTACTTC. The chain employs TRBV20-1 and TRBJ2-5, with TRBD2 matching over 13 bases. Per the germline V gene, CDR1 is DFQATT and CDR2 is SNEGSKA (reference sequence). J was trimmed by 5 bases and V by 0 bases; bases with no gene match: 12. The CDR3 sequence is 18 residues long.

In its sample, this clonotype was seen a few times. CDR3 region: CATSRGGSGTGELFF. DNA of the CDR3: TGTGCCACCAGCAGAGGAGGGAGTGGCACCGGGGAGCTGTTTTTT. J is TRBJ2-2 and V is TRBV15, with D tentatively TRBD2 (5 bases). Trimming took off 1 base at V and 4 bases at J, with 10 bases between the two ends. Germline loops: CDR1 LNHNV, CDR2 YYDKDF (reference sequence). This CDR3 comprises 15 residues.

V gene TRBV20-1 combines with J gene TRBJ1-2, with TRBD1 as a possible D gene (6 bases). The germline V and J ends were trimmed by 6 bases and 5 bases, with 16 bases remaining between them. The germline V gene encodes CDR1 DFQATT and CDR2 SNEGSKA (reference sequence). CDR3 length equals 13 residues. CDR3: CSAIITGRYGYTF. The CDR3 region has the DNA TGCAGTGCGATAATTACAGGGAGGTATGGCTACACCTTC.

This clonotype was counted a few times. The V and J genes are TRBV5-1 and TRBJ2-5, with 9 positions matching TRBD2. This CDR3 comprises 15 residues. The germline V gene has CDR1 SGHRS and CDR2 YFSETQ. Germline trimming cut 6 bases from V and 5 bases from J; bases unmatched to any gene: 11. CDR3 loop: CASTFGAGGPETQYF. Here the CDR3 DNA reads TGCGCCAGCACCTTCGGGGCGGGAGGGCCGGAGACCCAGTACTTC. Complete variable domain (other parts from reference TRBV5-1 and TRBJ2-5): KAGVTQTPRYLIKTRGQQVTLSCSPISGHRSVSWYQQTPGQGLQFLFEYFSETQRNKGNFPGRFSGRQFSNSRSEMNVSTLELGDSALYLCASTFGAGGPETQYFGPGTRLLVL.

The V and J genes are TRBV30 and TRBJ2-1; 8 positions match TRBD2. Losses at the gene ends were 3 bases for V and 8 bases for J; bases not matched to a gene: 12. Per germline, CDR1 GTSNPN and CDR2 SVGIG (reference sequence). The CDR3 contains 15 residues. The CDR3 DNA reads as TGTGCCTGGAGCCAGGGGAGCGGGAGTTGGGATGAGCAGTTCTTC. Its protein is CAWSQGSGSWDEQFF.

A few counts support this clonotype. The CDR3: CSVEVPPFGYTF. CDR3 DNA sequence: TGCAGCGTTGAAGTTCCCCCCTTTGGCTACACCTTC. The V gene is TRBV29-1, the J gene TRBJ1-2; D call uncertain. V lost 1 base and J 7 bases, leaving 10 bases between the germline ends. CDR3 length equals 12 residues. Germline V gives CDR1 SQVTM, CDR2 ANQGSEA.